The clone carrying this T cell receptor (beta chain) appeared a few times. What it binds is unknown. Unique molecular identifiers were used in preparing the TCRbeta library. Via MiXCR, TCRdb re-called the PCR reads, giving one row per CDR3 protein. The sample carries 250,000 to 400,000 distinct CDR3 sequences, around 20% recorded once. The data derive from a study of T-cell reconstitution after alpha-beta-depleted transplantation in children. General study points: Some patients showed high day-60 TCRbeta diversity, which derived from surviving recipient T cells and thymic progenitors. Roughly two months post-transplant, alpha-beta T cells reportedly originated from several hundred graft clones that had expanded. Hyperexpanded clones declined; after one year, newly produced T cells mostly supplied diversity.

Trimming stripped 0 bases from V and 5 bases from J, with 8 bases between. The germline gives CDR1 DFQATT, CDR2 SNEGSKA (reference sequence). The CDR3 sequence is 13 residues long. This clonotype was sampled from a male patient younger than 18 who had a stem cell transplant for acute lymphoblastic leukemia, so the T cells may come from the graft donor. The sample consisted of PBMCs, mostly from graft donor cells, taken 180 days after TCRalphabeta/CD19-depleted stem cell transplant. V is TRBV20-1 and J is TRBJ1-5; tentatively, D is TRBD1 (5 bases). The CDR3 bases are TGCAGTGCTAGAGACAAGGGGTATCAGCCCCAGCATTTT. Protein sequence: CSARDKGYQPQHF.